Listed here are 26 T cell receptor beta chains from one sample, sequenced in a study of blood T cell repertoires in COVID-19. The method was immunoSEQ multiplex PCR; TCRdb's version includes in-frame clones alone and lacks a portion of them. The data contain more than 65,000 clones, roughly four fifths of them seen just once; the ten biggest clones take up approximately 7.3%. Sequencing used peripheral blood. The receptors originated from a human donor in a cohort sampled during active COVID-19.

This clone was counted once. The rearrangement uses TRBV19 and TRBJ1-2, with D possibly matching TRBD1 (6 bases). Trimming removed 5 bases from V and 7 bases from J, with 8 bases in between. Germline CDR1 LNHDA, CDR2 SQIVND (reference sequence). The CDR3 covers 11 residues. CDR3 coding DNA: TGTGCCAGTAGTGCCAGGGGTGGCTACACCTTC. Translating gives CASSARGGYTF.

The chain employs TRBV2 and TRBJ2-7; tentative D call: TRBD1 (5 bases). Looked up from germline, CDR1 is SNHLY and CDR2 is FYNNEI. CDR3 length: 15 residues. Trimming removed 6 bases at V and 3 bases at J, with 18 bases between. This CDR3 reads CASRHQQEGNYEQYF. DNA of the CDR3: TGTGCCAGCAGGCATCAACAGGAAGGGAACTACGAGCAGTACTTC.

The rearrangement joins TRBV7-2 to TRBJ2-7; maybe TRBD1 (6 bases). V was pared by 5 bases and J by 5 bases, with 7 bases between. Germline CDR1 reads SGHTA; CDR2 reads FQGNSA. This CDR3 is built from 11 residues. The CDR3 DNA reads TGTGCCAGCAGCCACAGGGACGAGCAGTACTTC. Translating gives CASSHRDEQYF.

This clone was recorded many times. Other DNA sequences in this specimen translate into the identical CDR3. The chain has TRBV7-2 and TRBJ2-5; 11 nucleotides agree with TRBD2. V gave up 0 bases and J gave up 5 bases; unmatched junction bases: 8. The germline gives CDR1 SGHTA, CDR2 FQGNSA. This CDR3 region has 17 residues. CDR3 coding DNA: TGTGCCAGCAGCTTAGCCCTCACTAGCGGGGGCCGGGAGACCCAGTACTTC. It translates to CASSLALTSGGRETQYF. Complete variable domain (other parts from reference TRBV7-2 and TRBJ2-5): GAGVSQSPSNKVTEKGKDVELRCDPISGHTALYWYRQSLGQGLEFLIYFQGNSAPDKSGLPSDRFSAERTGGSVSTLTIQRTQQEDSAVYLCASSLALTSGGRETQYFGPGTRLLVL.

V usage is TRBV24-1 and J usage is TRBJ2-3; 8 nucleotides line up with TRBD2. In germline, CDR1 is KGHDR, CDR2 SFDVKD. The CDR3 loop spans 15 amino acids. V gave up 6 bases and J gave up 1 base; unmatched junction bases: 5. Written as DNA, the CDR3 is TGTGCCACCAGTCGGGGGGGGGCCGGCACAGATACGCAGTATTTT. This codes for CATSRGGAGTDTQYF.

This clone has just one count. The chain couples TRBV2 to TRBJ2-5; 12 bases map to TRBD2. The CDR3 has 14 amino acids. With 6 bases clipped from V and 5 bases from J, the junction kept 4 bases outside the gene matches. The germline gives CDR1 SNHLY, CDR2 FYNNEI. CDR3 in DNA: TGTGCCAGCAGGAGGACTAGCGGGGTTGAGACCCAGTACTTC. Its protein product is CASRRTSGVETQYF.

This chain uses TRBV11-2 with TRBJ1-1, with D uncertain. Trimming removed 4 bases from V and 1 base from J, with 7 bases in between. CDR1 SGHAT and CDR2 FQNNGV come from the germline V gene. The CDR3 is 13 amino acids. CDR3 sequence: CASSSERNTEAFF. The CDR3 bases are TGTGCCAGCAGCTCCGAGCGGAACACTGAAGCTTTCTTT. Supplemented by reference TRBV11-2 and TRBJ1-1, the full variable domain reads EAGVAQSPRYKIIEKRQSVAFWCNPISGHATLYWYQQILGQGPKLLIQFQNNGVVDDSQLPKDRFSAERLKGVDSTLKIQPAKLEDSAVYLCASSSERNTEAFFGQGTRLTVV.

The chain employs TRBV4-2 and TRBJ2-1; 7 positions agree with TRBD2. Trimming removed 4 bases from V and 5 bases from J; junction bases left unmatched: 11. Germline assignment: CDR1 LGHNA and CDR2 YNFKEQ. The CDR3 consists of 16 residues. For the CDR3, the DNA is TGTGCCAGCAGCCTATTTGGCGGGGGATCTAACAATGAGCAGTTCTTC. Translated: CASSLFGGGSNNEQFF.

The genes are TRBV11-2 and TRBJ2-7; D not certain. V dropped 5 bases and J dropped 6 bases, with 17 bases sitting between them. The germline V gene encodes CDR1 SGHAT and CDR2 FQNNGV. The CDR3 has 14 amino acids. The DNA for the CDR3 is TGTGCCAGCAGCCCGCCCGGTATCCCCTTCGAGCAGTACTTC. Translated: CASSPPGIPFEQYF.

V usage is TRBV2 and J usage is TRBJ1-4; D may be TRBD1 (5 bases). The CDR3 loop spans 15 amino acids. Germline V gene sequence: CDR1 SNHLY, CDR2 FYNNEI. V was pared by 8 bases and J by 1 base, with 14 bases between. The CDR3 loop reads CASSNLGQTNEKLFF. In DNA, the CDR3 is TGTGCCAGCTCCAATCTGGGGCAAACTAATGAAAAACTGTTTTTT.

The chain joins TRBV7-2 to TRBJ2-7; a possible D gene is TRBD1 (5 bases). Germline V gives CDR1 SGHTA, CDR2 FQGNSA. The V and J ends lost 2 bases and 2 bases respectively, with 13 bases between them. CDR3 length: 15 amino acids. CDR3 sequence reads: CASSLMVGAAYEQYF. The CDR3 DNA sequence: TGTGCCAGCAGCTTAATGGTAGGGGCAGCCTACGAGCAGTACTTC.

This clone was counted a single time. CDR3 nucleotide sequence: TGTGCCAGCAGTTACGGCGGGGGGGCCAATGAGCAGTTCTTC. Amino acids: CASSYGGGANEQFF. The chain recombines TRBV6-2 or TRBV6-3 with TRBJ2-1; TRBD2 aligns across 9 bases. The CDR3 contains 14 residues. Germline CDR1 reads MNHEY; CDR2 reads SVGEGT. The V and J ends lost 2 bases and 6 bases, in that order; junction bases with no gene match: 2.

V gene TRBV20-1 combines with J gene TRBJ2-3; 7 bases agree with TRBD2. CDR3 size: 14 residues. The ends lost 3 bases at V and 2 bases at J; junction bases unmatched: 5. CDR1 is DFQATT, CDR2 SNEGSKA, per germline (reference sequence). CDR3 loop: CSASTGGYTDTQYF. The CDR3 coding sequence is TGCAGTGCTAGTACGGGGGGATACACAGATACGCAGTATTTT.

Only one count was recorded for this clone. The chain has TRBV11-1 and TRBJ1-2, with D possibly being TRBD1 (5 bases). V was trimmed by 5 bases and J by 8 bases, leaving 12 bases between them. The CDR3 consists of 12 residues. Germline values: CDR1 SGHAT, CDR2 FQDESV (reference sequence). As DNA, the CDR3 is TGTGCCAGCAGCAACCAGGGCCTGGGCTACACCTTC. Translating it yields CASSNQGLGYTF.

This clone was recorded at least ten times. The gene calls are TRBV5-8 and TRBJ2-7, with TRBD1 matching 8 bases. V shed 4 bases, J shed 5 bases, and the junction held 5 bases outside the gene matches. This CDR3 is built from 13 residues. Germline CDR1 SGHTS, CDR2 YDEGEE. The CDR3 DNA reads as TGTGCCAGCAGCCGGGGACAGGCCCACGAGCAGTACTTC. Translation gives CASSRGQAHEQYF.

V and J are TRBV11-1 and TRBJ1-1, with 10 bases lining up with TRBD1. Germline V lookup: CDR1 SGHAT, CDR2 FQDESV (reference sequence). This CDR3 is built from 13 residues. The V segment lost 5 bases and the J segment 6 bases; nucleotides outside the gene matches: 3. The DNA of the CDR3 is TGTGCCAGCAGCCGACAGGGGGCGGCTGAAGCTTTCTTT. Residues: CASSRQGAAEAFF.

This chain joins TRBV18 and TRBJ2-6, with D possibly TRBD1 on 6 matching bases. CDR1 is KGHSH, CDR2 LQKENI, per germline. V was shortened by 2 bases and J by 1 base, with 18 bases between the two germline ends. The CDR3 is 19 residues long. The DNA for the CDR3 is TGTGCCAGCTCACCAGTTGTGGACAGCAAAGGATCTGGGGCCAACGTCCTGACTTTC. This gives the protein CASSPVVDSKGSGANVLTF.

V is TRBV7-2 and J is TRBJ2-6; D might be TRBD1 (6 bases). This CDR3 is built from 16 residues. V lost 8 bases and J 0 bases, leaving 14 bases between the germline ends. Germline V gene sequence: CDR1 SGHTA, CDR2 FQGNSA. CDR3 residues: CASGNRVLSGANVLTF. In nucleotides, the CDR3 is TGTGCCAGCGGAAACAGGGTTCTCTCTGGGGCCAACGTCCTGACTTTC.

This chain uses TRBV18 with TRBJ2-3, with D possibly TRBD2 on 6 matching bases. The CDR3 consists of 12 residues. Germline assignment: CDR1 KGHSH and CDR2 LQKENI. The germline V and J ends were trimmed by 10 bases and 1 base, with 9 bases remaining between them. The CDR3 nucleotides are TGTGCCACCCGCGGGGGCACAGATACGCAGTATTTT. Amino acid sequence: CATRGGTDTQYF.

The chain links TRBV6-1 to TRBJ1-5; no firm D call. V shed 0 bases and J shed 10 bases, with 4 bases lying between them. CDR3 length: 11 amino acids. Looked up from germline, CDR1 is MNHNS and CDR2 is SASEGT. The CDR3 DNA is TGTGCCAGCAGTGAAGCCCATCCCCAGCATTTT. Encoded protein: CASSEAHPQHF.

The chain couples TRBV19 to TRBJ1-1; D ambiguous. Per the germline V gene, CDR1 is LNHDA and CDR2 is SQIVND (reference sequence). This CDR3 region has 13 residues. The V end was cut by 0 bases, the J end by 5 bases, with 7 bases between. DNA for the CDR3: TGTGCCAGTAGTATAGAAGGCGGTACTGAAGCTTTCTTT. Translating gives CASSIEGGTEAFF.

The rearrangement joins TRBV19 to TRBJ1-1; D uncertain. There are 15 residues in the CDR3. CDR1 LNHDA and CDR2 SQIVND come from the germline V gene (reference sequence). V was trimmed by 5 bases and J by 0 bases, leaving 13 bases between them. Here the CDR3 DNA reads TGTGCCAGTAGTCTCTCAGACAAAATGAACACTGAAGCTTTCTTT. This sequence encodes CASSLSDKMNTEAFF.

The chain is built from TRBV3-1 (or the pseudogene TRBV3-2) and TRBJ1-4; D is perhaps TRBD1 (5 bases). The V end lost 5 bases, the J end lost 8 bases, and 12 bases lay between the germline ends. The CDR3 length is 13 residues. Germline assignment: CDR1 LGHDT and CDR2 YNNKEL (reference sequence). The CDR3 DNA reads TGTGCCAGCAGCTCAGGGTTCCGGGAAAAACTGTTTTTT. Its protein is CASSSGFREKLFF.

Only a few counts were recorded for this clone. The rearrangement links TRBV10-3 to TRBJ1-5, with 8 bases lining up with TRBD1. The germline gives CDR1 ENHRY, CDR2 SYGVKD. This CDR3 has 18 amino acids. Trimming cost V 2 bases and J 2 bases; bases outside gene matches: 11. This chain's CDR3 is CAISERSPDRVGNQPQHF. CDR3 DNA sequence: TGTGCCATCAGTGAGAGGAGCCCGGACAGGGTGGGCAATCAGCCCCAGCATTTT.

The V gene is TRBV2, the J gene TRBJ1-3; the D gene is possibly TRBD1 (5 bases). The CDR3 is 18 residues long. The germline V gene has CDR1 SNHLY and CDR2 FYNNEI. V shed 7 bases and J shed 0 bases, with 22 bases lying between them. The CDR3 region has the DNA TGTGCCAGCACCCTTTACCCCCCCGCAGGGTCCTCTGGAAACACCATATATTTT. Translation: CASTLYPPAGSSGNTIYF.

CDR3 coding DNA: TGTGCCAGCAGTGACTCGAAAGCGGGGGGGCATACAGATACGCAGTATTTT. Its protein product is CASSDSKAGGHTDTQYF. The chain combines TRBV6-4 with TRBJ2-3; 10 nucleotides align to TRBD2. Trimming removed 0 bases from V and 3 bases from J; junction bases left unmatched: 6. The CDR3 loop spans 17 amino acids. CDR1 and CDR2 (germline): MRHNA, SNTAGT.